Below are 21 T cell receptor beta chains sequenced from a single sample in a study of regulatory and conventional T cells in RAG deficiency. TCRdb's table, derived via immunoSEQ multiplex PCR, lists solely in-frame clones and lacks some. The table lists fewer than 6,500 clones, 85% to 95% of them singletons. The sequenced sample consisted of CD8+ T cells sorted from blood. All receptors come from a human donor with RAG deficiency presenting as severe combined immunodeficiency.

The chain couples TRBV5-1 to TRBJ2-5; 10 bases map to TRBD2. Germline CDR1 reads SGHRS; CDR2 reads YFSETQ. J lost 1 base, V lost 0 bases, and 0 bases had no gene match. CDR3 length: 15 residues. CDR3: CASSLGLAGQETQYF. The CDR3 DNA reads TGCGCCAGCAGCTTGGGACTAGCGGGCCAAGAGACCCAGTACTTC.

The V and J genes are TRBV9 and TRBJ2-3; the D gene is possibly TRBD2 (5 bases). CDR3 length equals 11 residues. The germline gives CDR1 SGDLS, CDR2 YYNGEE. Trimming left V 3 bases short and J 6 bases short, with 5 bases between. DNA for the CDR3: TGTGCCAGCAGCGCGGGGGATACGCAGTATTTT. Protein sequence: CASSAGDTQYF.

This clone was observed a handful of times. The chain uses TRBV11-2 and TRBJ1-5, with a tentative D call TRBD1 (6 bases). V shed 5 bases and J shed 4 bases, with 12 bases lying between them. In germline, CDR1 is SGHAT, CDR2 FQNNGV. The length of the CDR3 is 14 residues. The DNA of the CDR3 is TGTGCCAGCAGCCTGCTCCAGGGGAATCAGCCCCAGCATTTT. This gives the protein CASSLLQGNQPQHF.

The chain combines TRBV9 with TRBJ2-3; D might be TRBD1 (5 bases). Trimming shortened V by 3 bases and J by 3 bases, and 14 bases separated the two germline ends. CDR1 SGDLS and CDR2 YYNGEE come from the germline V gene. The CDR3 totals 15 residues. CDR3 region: CASSAEGRATDTQYF. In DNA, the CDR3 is TGTGCCAGCAGCGCCGAAGGCAGGGCTACAGATACGCAGTATTTT.

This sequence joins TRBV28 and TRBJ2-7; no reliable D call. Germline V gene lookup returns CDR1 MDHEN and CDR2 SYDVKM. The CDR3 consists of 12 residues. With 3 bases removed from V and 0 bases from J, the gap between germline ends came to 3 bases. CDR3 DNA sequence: TGTGCCAGCAGTTTCAGCTCCTACGAGCAGTACTTC. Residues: CASSFSSYEQYF.

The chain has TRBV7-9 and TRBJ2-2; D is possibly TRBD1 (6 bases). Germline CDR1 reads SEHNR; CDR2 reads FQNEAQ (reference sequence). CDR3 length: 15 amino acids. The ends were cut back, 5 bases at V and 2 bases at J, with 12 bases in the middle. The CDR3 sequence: CASSAGTSNTGELFF. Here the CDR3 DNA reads TGTGCCAGCAGCGCCGGGACATCCAACACCGGGGAGCTGTTTTTT.

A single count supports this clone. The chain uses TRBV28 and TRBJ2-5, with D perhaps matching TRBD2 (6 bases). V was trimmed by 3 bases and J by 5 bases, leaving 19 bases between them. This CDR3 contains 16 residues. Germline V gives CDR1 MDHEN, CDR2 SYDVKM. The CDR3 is CASSFDGTAYRETQYF. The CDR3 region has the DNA TGTGCCAGCAGTTTCGACGGGACTGCCTACAGGGAGACCCAGTACTTC.

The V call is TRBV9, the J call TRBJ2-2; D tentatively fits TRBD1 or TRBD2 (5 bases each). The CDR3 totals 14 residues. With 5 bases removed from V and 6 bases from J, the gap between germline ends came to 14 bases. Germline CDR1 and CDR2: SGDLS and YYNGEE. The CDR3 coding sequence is TGTGCCAGCAGAGGTTCCGGGACGGCCGGGGAGCTGTTTTTT. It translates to CASRGSGTAGELFF.

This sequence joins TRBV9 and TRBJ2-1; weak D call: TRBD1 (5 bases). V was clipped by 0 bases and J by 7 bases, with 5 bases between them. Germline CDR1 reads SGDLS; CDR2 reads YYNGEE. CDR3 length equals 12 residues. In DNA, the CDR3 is TGTGCCAGCAGCGTAGCAGGGAATGAGCAGTTCTTC. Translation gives CASSVAGNEQFF.

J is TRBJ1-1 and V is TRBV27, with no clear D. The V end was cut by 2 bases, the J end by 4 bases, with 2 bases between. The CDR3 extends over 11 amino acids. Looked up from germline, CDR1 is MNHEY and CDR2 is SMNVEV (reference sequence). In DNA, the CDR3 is TGTGCCAGCAGTTTAGGCACTGAAGCTTTCTTT. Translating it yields CASSLGTEAFF.

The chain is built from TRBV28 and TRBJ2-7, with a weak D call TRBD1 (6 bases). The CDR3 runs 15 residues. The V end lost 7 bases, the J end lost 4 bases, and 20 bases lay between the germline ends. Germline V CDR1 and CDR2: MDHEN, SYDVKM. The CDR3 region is CASNNRDTYPYEQYF. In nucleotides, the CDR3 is TGTGCCAGCAACAACCGGGACACCTATCCGTACGAGCAGTACTTC. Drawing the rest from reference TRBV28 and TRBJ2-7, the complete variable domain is DVKVTQSSRYLVKRTGEKVFLECVQDMDHENMFWYRQDPGLGLRLIYFSYDVKMKEKGDIPEGYSVSREKKERFSLILESASTNQTSMYLCASNNRDTYPYEQYFGPGTRLTVT.

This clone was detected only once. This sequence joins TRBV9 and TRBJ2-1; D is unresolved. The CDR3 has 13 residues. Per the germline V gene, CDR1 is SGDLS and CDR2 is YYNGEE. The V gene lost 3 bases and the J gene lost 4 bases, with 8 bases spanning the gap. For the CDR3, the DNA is TGTGCCAGCAGCGCGGACGGTTACAATGAGCAGTTCTTC. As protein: CASSADGYNEQFF.

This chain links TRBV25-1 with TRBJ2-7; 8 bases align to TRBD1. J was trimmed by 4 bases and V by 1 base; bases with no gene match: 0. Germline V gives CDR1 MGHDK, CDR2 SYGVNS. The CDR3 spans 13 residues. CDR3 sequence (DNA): TGTGCCAGCAGTGAATGGACAGGGTACGAGCAGTACTTC. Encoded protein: CASSEWTGYEQYF.

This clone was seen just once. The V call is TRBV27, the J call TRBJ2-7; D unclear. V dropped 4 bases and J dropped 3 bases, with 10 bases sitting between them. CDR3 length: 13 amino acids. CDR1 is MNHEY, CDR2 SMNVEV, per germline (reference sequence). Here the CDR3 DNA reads TGTGCCAGCAGTTACCGCCAGAACTACGAGCAGTACTTC. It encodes CASSYRQNYEQYF.

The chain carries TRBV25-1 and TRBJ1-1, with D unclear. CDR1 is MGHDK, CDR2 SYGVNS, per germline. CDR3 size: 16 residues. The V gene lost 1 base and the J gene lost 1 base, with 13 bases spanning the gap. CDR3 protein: CASSEWFSGPNTEAFF. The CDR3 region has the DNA TGTGCCAGCAGTGAATGGTTCAGCGGGCCGAACACTGAAGCTTTCTTT.

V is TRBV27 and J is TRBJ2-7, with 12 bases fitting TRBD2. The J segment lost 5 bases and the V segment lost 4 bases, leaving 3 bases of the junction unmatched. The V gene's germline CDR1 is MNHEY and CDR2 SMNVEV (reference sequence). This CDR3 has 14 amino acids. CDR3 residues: CASSSSGRAHEQYF. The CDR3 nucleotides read TGTGCCAGCAGTTCTAGCGGGAGGGCCCACGAGCAGTACTTC.

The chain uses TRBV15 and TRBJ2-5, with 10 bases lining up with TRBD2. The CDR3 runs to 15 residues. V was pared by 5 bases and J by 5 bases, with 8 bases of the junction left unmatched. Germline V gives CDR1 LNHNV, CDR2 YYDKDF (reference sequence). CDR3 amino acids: CATSSPVAGGETQYF. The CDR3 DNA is TGTGCCACCAGCTCCCCTGTAGCGGGGGGCGAGACCCAGTACTTC.

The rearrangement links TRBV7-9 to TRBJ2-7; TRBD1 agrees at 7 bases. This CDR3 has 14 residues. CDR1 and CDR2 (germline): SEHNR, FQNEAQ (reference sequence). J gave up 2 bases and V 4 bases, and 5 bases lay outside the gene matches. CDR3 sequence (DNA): TGTGCCAGCAGCTCCCGACAGGGACCCTACGAGCAGTACTTC. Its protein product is CASSSRQGPYEQYF.

CDR3: CASSPRDRVTDTQYF. The CDR3 DNA is TGTGCCAGCAGTCCCCGGGACAGGGTTACAGATACGCAGTATTTT. The chain has TRBV27 and TRBJ2-3, with 9 bases matching TRBD1. There are 15 residues in the CDR3. Germline CDR1 reads MNHEY; CDR2 reads SMNVEV (reference sequence). V gave up 5 bases and J gave up 3 bases; unmatched junction bases: 6.

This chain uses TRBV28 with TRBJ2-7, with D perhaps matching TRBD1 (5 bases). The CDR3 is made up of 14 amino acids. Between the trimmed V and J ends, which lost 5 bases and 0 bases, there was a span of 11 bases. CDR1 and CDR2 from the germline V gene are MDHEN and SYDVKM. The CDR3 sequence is CASSLRQFSYEQYF. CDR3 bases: TGTGCCAGCAGTCTTCGACAGTTCTCCTACGAGCAGTACTTC.

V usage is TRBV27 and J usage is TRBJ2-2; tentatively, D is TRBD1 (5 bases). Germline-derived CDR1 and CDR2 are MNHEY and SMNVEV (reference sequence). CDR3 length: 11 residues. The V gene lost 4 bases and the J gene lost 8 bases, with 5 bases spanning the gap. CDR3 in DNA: TGTGCCAGCAGTTACAGGGGGGAGCTGTTTTTT. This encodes CASSYRGELFF.